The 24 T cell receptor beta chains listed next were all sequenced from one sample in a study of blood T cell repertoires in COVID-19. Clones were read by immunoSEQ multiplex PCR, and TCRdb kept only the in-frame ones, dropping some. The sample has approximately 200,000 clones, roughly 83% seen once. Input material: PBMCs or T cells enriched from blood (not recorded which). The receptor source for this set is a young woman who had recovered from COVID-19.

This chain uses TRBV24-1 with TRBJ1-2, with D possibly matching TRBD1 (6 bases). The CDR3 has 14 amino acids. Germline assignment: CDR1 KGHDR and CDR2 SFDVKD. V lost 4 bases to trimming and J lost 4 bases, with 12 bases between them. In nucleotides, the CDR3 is TGTGCCACCAGTGACCCAGGGGTTTTCTATGGCTACACCTTC. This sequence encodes CATSDPGVFYGYTF.

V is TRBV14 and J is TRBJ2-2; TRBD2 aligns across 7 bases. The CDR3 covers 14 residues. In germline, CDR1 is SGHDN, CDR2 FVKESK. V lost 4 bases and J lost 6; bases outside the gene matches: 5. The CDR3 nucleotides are TGTGCCAGCAGCCTCCGACTAGCTCCCGGGGAGCTGTTTTTT. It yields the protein CASSLRLAPGELFF.

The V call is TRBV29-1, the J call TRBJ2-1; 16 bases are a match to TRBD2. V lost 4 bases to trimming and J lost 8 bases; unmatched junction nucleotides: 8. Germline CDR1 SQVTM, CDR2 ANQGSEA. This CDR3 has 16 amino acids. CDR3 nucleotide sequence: TGCAGCGTTGCCGGGACTAGCGGGAGGGCGGTTCATGAGCAGTTCTTC. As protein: CSVAGTSGRAVHEQFF.

The CDR3 protein is CASSPDPGGEKLFF. CDR3 in DNA: TGCGCCAGCAGCCCGGACCCTGGAGGTGAAAAACTGTTTTTT. The V call is TRBV4-1, the J call TRBJ1-4; D is ambiguous. CDR1 and CDR2 (germline): MGHRA, YSYEKL. V was clipped by 4 bases and J by 7 bases, with 13 bases between them. This CDR3 comprises 14 residues.

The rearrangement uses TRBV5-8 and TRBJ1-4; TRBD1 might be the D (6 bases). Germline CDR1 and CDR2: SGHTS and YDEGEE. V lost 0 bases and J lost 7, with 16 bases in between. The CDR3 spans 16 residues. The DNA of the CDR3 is TGTGCCAGCAGCTTGGCATGGACAGATGGGATTGAAAAACTGTTTTTT. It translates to CASSLAWTDGIEKLFF.

DNA of the CDR3: TGTGCCAGCAAGGACAGGGTTAACACTGAAGCTTTCTTT. This encodes CASKDRVNTEAFF. This chain connects TRBV6-5 to TRBJ1-1; the match to TRBD1 covers 8 bases. Trimming removed 7 bases from V and 2 bases from J; junction bases left unmatched: 3. In germline, CDR1 is MNHEY, CDR2 SVGAGI. The CDR3 consists of 13 residues.

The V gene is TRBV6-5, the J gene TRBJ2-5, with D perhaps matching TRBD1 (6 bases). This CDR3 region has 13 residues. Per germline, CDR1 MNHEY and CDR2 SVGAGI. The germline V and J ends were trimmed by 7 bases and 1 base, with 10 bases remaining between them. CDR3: CASMRGTQETQYF. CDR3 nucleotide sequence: TGTGCCAGCATGAGGGGGACCCAAGAGACCCAGTACTTC.

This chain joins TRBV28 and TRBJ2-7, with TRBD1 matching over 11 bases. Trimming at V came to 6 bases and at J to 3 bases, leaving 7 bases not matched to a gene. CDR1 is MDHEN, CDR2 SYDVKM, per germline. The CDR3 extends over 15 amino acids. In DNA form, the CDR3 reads TGTGCCAGCAGGGAGGGACAGGGGGGTGTCTACGAGCAGTACTTC. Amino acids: CASREGQGGVYEQYF.

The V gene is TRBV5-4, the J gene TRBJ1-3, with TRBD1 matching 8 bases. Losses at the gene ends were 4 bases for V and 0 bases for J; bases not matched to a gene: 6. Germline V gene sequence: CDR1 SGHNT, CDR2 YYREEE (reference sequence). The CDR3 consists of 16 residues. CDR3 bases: TGTGCCAGCAGCGGACAGGGTCAGAGCTCTGGAAACACCATATATTTT. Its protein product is CASSGQGQSSGNTIYF.

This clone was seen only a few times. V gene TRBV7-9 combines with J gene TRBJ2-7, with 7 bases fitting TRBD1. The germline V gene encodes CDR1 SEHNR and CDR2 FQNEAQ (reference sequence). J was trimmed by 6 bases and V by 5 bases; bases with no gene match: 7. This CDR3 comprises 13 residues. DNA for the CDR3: TGTGCCAGCAGCGTTGGGACAGCACGCGAGCAGTACTTC. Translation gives CASSVGTAREQYF.

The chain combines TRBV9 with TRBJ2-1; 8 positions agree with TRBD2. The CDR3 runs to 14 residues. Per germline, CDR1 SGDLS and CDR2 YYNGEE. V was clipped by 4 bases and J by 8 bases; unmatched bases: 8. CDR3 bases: TGTGCCAGCAGCTCGACGGGAGGGCCGGATGAGCAGTTCTTC. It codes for CASSSTGGPDEQFF.

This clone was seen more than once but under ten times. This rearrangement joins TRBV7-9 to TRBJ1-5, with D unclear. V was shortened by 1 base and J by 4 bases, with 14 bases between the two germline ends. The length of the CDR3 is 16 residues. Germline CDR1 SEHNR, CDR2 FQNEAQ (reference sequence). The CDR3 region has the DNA TGTGCCAGCAGCTTAGGCGCTGGCGGGGAAAATCAGCCCCAGCATTTT. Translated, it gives CASSLGAGGENQPQHF.

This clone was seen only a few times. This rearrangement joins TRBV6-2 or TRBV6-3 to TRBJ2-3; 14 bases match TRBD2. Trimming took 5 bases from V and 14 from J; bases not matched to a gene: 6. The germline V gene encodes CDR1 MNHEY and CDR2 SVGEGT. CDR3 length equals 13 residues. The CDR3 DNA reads TGTGCCAGCAGTGGGACTAGCGGGGGCCCAGGGTATTTT. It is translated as CASSGTSGGPGYF.

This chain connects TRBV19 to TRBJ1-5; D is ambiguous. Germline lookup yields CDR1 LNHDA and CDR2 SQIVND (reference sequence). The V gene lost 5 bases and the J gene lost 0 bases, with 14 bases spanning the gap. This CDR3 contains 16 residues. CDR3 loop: CASSPPRGNSNQPQHF. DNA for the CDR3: TGTGCCAGTAGTCCCCCACGAGGGAATAGCAATCAGCCCCAGCATTTT.

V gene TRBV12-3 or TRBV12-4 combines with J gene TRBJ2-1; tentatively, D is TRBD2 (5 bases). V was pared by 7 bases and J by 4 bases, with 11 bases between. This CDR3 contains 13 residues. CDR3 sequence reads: CASNGLLYNEQFF. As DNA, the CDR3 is TGTGCCAGCAACGGACTCTTATACAATGAGCAGTTCTTC.

CDR3 DNA sequence: TGTGCCAGCAGCCGAAGAGAGGCTAGTACTAATGAAAAACTGTTTTTT. Translated: CASSRREASTNEKLFF. The rearrangement joins TRBV16 to TRBJ1-4; D gene ambiguous. The CDR3 covers 16 residues. CDR1 is KGHSY and CDR2 is FQNENV in the germline V gene. The V end lost 4 bases, the J end lost 2 bases, and 14 bases lay between the germline ends.

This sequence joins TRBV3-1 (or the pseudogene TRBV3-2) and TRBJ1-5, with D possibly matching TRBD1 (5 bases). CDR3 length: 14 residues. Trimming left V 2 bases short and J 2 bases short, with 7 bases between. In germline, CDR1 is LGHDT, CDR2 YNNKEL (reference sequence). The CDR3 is CASSQQGGNQPQHF. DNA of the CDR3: TGTGCCAGCAGCCAACAGGGCGGCAATCAGCCCCAGCATTTT.

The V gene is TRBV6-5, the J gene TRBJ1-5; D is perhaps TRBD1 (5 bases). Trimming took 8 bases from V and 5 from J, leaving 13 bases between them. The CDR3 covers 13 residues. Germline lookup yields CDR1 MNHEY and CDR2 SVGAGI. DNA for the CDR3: TGTGCCAGCGCAGGGCTCAGGGATCAGCCCCAGCATTTT. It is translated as CASAGLRDQPQHF.

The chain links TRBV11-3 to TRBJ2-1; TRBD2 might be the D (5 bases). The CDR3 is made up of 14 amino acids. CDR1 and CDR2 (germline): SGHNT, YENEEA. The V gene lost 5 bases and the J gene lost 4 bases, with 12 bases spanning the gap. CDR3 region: CASSPAEGYNEQFF. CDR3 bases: TGTGCCAGCAGCCCCGCAGAGGGTTACAATGAGCAGTTCTTC.

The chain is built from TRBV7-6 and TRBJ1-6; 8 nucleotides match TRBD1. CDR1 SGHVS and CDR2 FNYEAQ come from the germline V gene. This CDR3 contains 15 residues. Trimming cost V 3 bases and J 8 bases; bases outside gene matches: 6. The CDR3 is CASSFTTGVDSPLHF. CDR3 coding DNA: TGTGCCAGCAGCTTCACGACAGGGGTAGATTCACCCCTCCACTTT.

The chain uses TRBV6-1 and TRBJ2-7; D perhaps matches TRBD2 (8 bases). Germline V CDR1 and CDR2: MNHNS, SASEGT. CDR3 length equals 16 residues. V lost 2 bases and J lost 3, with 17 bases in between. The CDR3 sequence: CASSETFRGTSYEQYV. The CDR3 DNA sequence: TGTGCCAGCAGTGAAACATTCAGGGGGACTAGCTACGAGCAGTACGTC.

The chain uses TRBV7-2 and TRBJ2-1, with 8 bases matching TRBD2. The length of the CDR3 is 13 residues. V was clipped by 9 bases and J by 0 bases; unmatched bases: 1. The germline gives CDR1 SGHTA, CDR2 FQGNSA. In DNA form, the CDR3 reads TGTGCCAGGACTAGCGACTCCTACAATGAGCAGTTCTTC. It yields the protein CARTSDSYNEQFF.

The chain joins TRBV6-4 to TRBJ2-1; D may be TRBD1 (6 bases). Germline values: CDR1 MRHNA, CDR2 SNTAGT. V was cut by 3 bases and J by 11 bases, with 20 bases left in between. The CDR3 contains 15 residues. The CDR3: CASSEGADRLYQQFF. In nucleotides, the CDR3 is TGTGCCAGCAGTGAGGGGGCGGACCGGCTTTATCAGCAGTTCTTC.

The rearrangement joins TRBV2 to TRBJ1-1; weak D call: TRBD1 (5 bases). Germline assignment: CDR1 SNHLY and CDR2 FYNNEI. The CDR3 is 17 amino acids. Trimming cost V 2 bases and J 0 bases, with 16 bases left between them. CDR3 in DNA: TGTGCCAGCAGTGAAAGAGAAGGGGTGGTAATGAACACTGAAGCTTTCTTT. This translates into CASSEREGVVMNTEAFF.